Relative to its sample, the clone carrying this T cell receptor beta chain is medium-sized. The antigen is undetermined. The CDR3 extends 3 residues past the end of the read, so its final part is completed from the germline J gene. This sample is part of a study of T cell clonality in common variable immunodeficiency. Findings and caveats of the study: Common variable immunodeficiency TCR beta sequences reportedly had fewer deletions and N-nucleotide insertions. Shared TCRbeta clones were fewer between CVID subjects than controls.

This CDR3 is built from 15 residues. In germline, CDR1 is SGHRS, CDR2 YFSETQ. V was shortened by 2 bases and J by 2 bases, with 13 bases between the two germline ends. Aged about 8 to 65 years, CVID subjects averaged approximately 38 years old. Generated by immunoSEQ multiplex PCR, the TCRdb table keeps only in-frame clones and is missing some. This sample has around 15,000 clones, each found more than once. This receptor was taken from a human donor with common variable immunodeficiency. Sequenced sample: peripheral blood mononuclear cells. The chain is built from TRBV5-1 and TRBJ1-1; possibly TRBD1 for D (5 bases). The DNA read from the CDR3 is TGCGCCAGCAGCTTCGTTGGGGGGTTAAACACTGAA. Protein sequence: CASSFVGGLNTE. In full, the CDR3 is CASSFVGGLNTEAFF.